The 27 T cell receptor beta chains below all came from one sample that was sequenced in a study of T cell repertoires in cytomegalovirus infection. TCRdb redid the calling of the reads with MiXCR, one entry per CDR3 protein. The table includes approximately 200,000 distinct CDR3 sequences, 22% detected once. Sequencing was performed on CD8+ T cells from PBMCs. The receptors shown here come from a human donor in good health (CMV status not recorded). Some clones in this sample may be carry-over from other donors' samples.

The V gene is TRBV20-1, the J gene TRBJ2-3; 9 bases fit TRBD2. The V segment lost 1 base and the J segment 2 bases; nucleotides outside the gene matches: 7. CDR3 length: 16 residues. Germline V gene lookup returns CDR1 DFQATT and CDR2 SNEGSKA (reference sequence). CDR3 sequence (DNA): TGCAGTGCTAGAGGGCGGGGGGGCCTCTACACAGATACGCAGTATTTT. Its protein product is CSARGRGGLYTDTQYF.

This clonotype came up many times. This chain uses TRBV7-6 with TRBJ2-1; D possibly matches TRBD1 or TRBD2 (5 bases each). V lost 1 base to trimming and J lost 7 bases, with 11 bases between them. CDR1 SGHVS and CDR2 FNYEAQ come from the germline V gene. CDR3 length: 14 residues. The CDR3 reads CASSLVGVGNEQFF. The DNA of the CDR3 is TGTGCCAGCAGCTTAGTGGGGGTTGGGAATGAGCAGTTCTTC.

With respect to this clonotype: The junction departs from germline at one end; a sequencing error may be responsible. This chain joins TRBV11-2 and TRBJ2-5, with unresolved D. CDR3 length: 12 amino acids. Looked up from germline, CDR1 is SGHAT and CDR2 is FQNNGV. CDR3 in amino acids: CASNLGQETQYF. The CDR3 DNA sequence: TGTGCCAGCAACTTAGGCCAAGAGACCCAGTACTTC.

The rearrangement joins TRBV19 to TRBJ1-5, with D unresolved. V was pared by 3 bases and J by 7 bases, with 16 bases between. The CDR3 extends over 15 amino acids. The germline V gene has CDR1 LNHDA and CDR2 SQIVND (reference sequence). The CDR3 DNA reads as TGTGCCAGTAGTATGGTCCCCCACATCAACCAGCCCCAGCATTTT. It encodes CASSMVPHINQPQHF.

The J gene is TRBJ2-3, the V gene TRBV15, with 7 bases lining up with TRBD1. The CDR3 contains 14 residues. Germline V CDR1 and CDR2: LNHNV, YYDKDF (reference sequence). The V and J ends lost 5 bases and 2 bases, in that order; junction bases with no gene match: 4. CDR3 residues: CATSDDRVTDTQYF. The CDR3 nucleotides are TGTGCCACCAGCGACGACAGGGTCACAGATACGCAGTATTTT.

This clonotype was observed many times. CDR3 coding DNA: TGTGCCAGCAGCTTATCAGGGTTCAACTATGGCTACACCTTC. It encodes CASSLSGFNYGYTF. The chain recombines TRBV7-9 with TRBJ1-2, with D possibly TRBD1 on 5 matching bases. Trimming removed 2 bases from V and 2 bases from J, with 9 bases in between. CDR1 and CDR2 (germline): SEHNR, FQNEAQ (reference sequence). The CDR3 totals 14 residues.

The V call is TRBV19, the J call TRBJ2-1; TRBD1 matches 10 bases. The CDR3 is made up of 15 amino acids. V lost 5 bases, J lost 8 bases, and 9 bases stayed unmatched. The germline gives CDR1 LNHDA, CDR2 SQIVND (reference sequence). CDR3 sequence (DNA): TGTGCCAGTAGTCCGGGACAGGGGTTGAGGTATGAGCAGTTCTTC. The encoded protein is CASSPGQGLRYEQFF.

This sequence joins TRBV7-9 and TRBJ2-3; TRBD2 aligns across 12 bases. This CDR3 is built from 16 residues. Germline CDR1 and CDR2: SEHNR and FQNEAQ (reference sequence). The ends lost 4 bases at V and 5 bases at J; junction bases unmatched: 7. The CDR3 bases are TGTGCCAGCAGCTCACTAGCGGGGGGAGCCGGAGATACGCAGTATTTT. Translated, it gives CASSSLAGGAGDTQYF. Full variable domain (remainder filled in from reference TRBV7-9 and TRBJ2-3): DTGVSQNPRHKITKRGQNVTFRCDPISEHNRLYWYRQTLGQGPEFLTYFQNEAQLEKSRLLSDRFSAERPKGSFSTLEIQRTEQGDSAMYLCASSSLAGGAGDTQYFGPGTRLTVL.

This clonotype was recorded a few times. The V gene is TRBV29-1, the J gene TRBJ2-2; 9 bases are shared with TRBD1. CDR3 length equals 14 residues. The junction had 3 bases not matched to a gene; V was cut back by 3 bases and J by 4 bases. CDR1 is SQVTM and CDR2 is ANQGSEA in the germline V gene. The CDR3 loop is CSVDTQGATGELFF. CDR3 in DNA: TGCAGCGTTGACACACAGGGGGCCACCGGGGAGCTGTTTTTT.

The genes are TRBV19 and TRBJ2-1; 13 bases are a match to TRBD2. CDR1 is LNHDA, CDR2 SQIVND, per germline (reference sequence). V shed 5 bases, J shed 8 bases, and the junction held 6 bases outside the gene matches. This CDR3 region has 15 residues. Here the CDR3 DNA reads TGTGCCAGTAGTGCCACTAGCGGGGGGGCATATGAGCAGTTCTTC. This translates into CASSATSGGAYEQFF.

The chain uses TRBV29-1 and TRBJ2-7; possible D gene TRBD2, 5 bases. The V gene's germline CDR1 is SQVTM and CDR2 ANQGSEA. CDR3 length equals 14 residues. V lost 4 bases to trimming and J lost 3 bases, with 16 bases between them. CDR3: CSVGVRDSYYEQYF. CDR3 coding DNA: TGCAGCGTTGGGGTGAGGGATTCCTACTACGAGCAGTACTTC.

Ten or more counts support this clonotype. The chain links TRBV7-2 to TRBJ2-1; TRBD2 aligns across 8 bases. Germline assignment: CDR1 SGHTA and CDR2 FQGNSA. CDR3 length: 17 residues. V shed 2 bases, J shed 8 bases, and the junction held 14 bases outside the gene matches. In DNA form, the CDR3 reads TGTGCCAGCAGCTTATTGGGCGGGGGGCAAAAATACGATGAGCAGTTCTTC. Translating gives CASSLLGGGQKYDEQFF.

The chain carries TRBV4-1 and TRBJ1-1, with no clear D. Germline V gene lookup returns CDR1 MGHRA and CDR2 YSYEKL. This CDR3 is built from 15 residues. The V and J ends lost 1 base and 1 base respectively, with 10 bases between them. CDR3 bases: TGCGCCAGCAGCCAAGGTGGCAGCGGGAACACTGAAGCTTTCTTT. Protein product: CASSQGGSGNTEAFF.

In its sample, this clonotype was seen a few times. This sequence joins TRBV7-6 and TRBJ2-7, with 9 nucleotides matching TRBD1. Germline CDR1 SGHVS, CDR2 FNYEAQ. The junction had 10 bases not matched to a gene; V was cut back by 5 bases and J by 2 bases. The length of the CDR3 is 16 residues. CDR3 coding DNA: TGTGCCAGCAGCCAGCCACCGGGGACAGGGACCTACGAGCAGTACTTC. Its translation: CASSQPPGTGTYEQYF.

The chain recombines TRBV2 with TRBJ2-5; D gene ambiguous. V lost 1 base to trimming and J lost 2 bases, with 11 bases between them. The germline V gene has CDR1 SNHLY and CDR2 FYNNEI. The length of the CDR3 is 15 residues. Written as DNA, the CDR3 is TGTGCCAGCAGTGAAGAAGTCCCCCGGCAAGAGACCCAGTACTTC. The encoded protein is CASSEEVPRQETQYF.

The chain couples TRBV9 to TRBJ1-2; D call uncertain. Germline V lookup: CDR1 SGDLS, CDR2 YYNGEE. This CDR3 spans 13 amino acids. Trimming left V 4 bases short and J 7 bases short, with 14 bases between. The CDR3 reads CASSPRHGGGYTF. CDR3 in DNA: TGTGCCAGCAGCCCCCGGCATGGTGGTGGCTACACCTTC. The full variable domain, rest sourced from reference TRBV9 and TRBJ1-2, is DSGVTQTPKHLITATGQRVTLRCSPRSGDLSVYWYQQSLDQGLQFLIQYYNGEERAKGNILERFSAQQFPDLHSELNLSSLELGDSALYFCASSPRHGGGYTFGSGTRLTVV.

V is TRBV25-1 and J is TRBJ1-5; 7 bases agree with TRBD1. There are 15 residues in the CDR3. With V trimmed by 5 bases and J by 6 bases, 10 bases remained unmatched. Germline V lookup: CDR1 MGHDK, CDR2 SYGVNS. The CDR3 DNA reads as TGTGCCAGCAGTCCTGGACAGGCCGGCGGTCAGCCCCAGCATTTT. Amino acids: CASSPGQAGGQPQHF.

The chain combines TRBV29-1 with TRBJ2-2, with D possibly TRBD1 on 5 matching bases. Trimming pared 3 bases from V and 6 bases from J, leaving 11 bases between. CDR1 and CDR2 (germline): SQVTM, ANQGSEA. The CDR3 has 13 amino acids. The CDR3 spells CSVEGPHAGELFF. The CDR3 bases are TGCAGCGTTGAGGGGCCTCATGCCGGGGAGCTGTTTTTT.

The chain employs TRBV5-4 and TRBJ2-1, with D perhaps matching TRBD2 (5 bases). V was shortened by 3 bases and J by 2 bases, with 15 bases between the two germline ends. Germline assignment: CDR1 SGHNT and CDR2 YYREEE (reference sequence). This CDR3 is 16 amino acids long. CDR3 sequence reads: CASSYRPGSPYNEQFF. The CDR3, as DNA: TGTGCCAGCAGCTACCGTCCGGGGAGTCCCTACAATGAGCAGTTCTTC.

The gene calls are TRBV12-3 or TRBV12-4 and TRBJ1-2, with 8 bases fitting TRBD1. The CDR3 is made up of 13 amino acids. The V gene end was trimmed by 6 bases and the J gene end by 3 bases; junction bases not matched to a gene: 3. The CDR3 reads CASRATGDYGYTF. The DNA of the CDR3 is TGTGCCAGCAGAGCGACAGGGGACTATGGCTACACCTTC.

This clonotype has a handful of counts. The chain recombines TRBV29-1 with TRBJ2-1; a weak D match, TRBD1 (7 bases). This CDR3 is 15 amino acids long. In germline, CDR1 is SQVTM, CDR2 ANQGSEA. V lost 3 bases and J lost 5, with 17 bases in between. The CDR3 DNA follows: TGCAGCGTTGAGGCGGGACAGAGAATCGACAATGAGCAGTTCTTC. Its translation is CSVEAGQRIDNEQFF.

This clonotype appeared a few times. V usage is TRBV15 and J usage is TRBJ1-5, with a weak D call TRBD1 (5 bases). Germline V lookup: CDR1 LNHNV, CDR2 YYDKDF (reference sequence). The CDR3 extends over 17 amino acids. The ends were cut back, 0 bases at V and 2 bases at J, with 14 bases in the middle. CDR3 in DNA: TGTGCCACCAGCAGAGATCTAGGCGGGGGTGGCAATCAGCCCCAGCATTTT. This codes for CATSRDLGGGGNQPQHF.

This clonotype was observed a few times. The CDR3: CASSYGGTTDTQYF. The CDR3 DNA reads TGTGCCAGCAGTTACGGGGGCACCACAGATACGCAGTATTTT. The chain combines TRBV6-6 with TRBJ2-3; a possible D gene is TRBD1 (6 bases). The V gene's germline CDR1 is MNHNY and CDR2 SVGAGI (reference sequence). V lost 2 bases and J 2 bases, leaving 8 bases between the germline ends. This CDR3 contains 14 residues.

The V and J genes are TRBV4-2 and TRBJ2-1; TRBD1 might be the D (6 bases). The germline V gene encodes CDR1 LGHNA and CDR2 YNFKEQ. V dropped 0 bases and J dropped 9 bases, with 24 bases sitting between them. The length of the CDR3 is 18 residues. The chain's CDR3 is CASSQDQSLVQGNLEQFF. In DNA form, the CDR3 reads TGTGCCAGCAGCCAAGATCAATCCTTGGTGCAGGGGAACCTTGAGCAGTTCTTC.

This clonotype has a handful of counts. The chain uses TRBV19 and TRBJ2-1; TRBD2 matches 7 bases. Germline V gene sequence: CDR1 LNHDA, CDR2 SQIVND (reference sequence). This CDR3 has 15 amino acids. V was pared by 7 bases and J by 6 bases, with 12 bases of the junction left unmatched. DNA for the CDR3: TGTGCCAGTACCTTAACCGGGACGGGAGGCAATGAGCAGTTCTTC. This gives the protein CASTLTGTGGNEQFF. Full variable domain (rest looked up from reference TRBV19 and TRBJ2-1): DGGITQSPKYLFRKEGQNVTLSCEQNLNHDAMYWYRQDPGQGLRLIYYSQIVNDFQKGDIAEGYSVSREKKESFPLTVTSAQKNPTAFYLCASTLTGTGGNEQFFGPGTRLTVL.

Of note for this clonotype: A read error may be the cause here, since a much bigger clone is one base away. The V call is TRBV20-1, the J call TRBJ2-7; 11 bases map to TRBD1. This CDR3 has 15 amino acids. The V and J ends lost 0 bases and 4 bases, in that order; junction bases with no gene match: 5. Germline loops: CDR1 DFQATT, CDR2 SNEGSKA (reference sequence). This CDR3 reads CSARDWDRGFYEQYF. CDR3 DNA: TGCAGTGCTAGAGACTGGGACAGGGGGTTTTACGAGCAGTACTTC.

This clonotype has a handful of counts. The chain links TRBV4-3 to TRBJ1-1; D is uncertain. Trimming left V 3 bases short and J 1 base short, with 6 bases between. The germline V gene has CDR1 LGHNA and CDR2 YSLEER. The CDR3 spans 13 residues. CDR3 sequence (DNA): TGCGCCAGCAGCCACCAGAGGAACACTGAAGCTTTCTTT. It is translated as CASSHQRNTEAFF.